This TCR beta chain is from a study of cytomegalovirus exposure and HLA in healthy donors. General study points: In the analysis, some V segments, TRBV6-2 and TRBV6-3 included, were excluded as indistinguishable. After further analysis at a later stage, around 17,000 TCR beta sequences were associated with HLA alleles at 0.05 false discovery rate.

The V end lost 5 bases, the J end lost 2 bases, and 14 bases lay between the germline ends. CDR1 and CDR2 (germline): SGHRS, YFSETQ. CDR3 size: 14 residues. With regard to this clone: Its antigen is currently unknown.

PCR primers comprised 60 Vbeta and 13 Jbeta primers. Generated by immunoSEQ multiplex PCR, the TCRdb table keeps only in-frame clones and is missing some. The top ten clones hold around 7% of a sample with some 140,000 clones, 79% of them seen once. V gene TRBV5-1 combines with J gene TRBJ2-7, with a tentative D call TRBD1 (5 bases). The material sequenced was PBMCs. The TCR sequence derives from a man aged 40-49 years in good health and CMV-seropositive. Here the CDR3 reads CASRPTEFTYEQYF. The CDR3 DNA follows: TGCGCCAGCAGACCGACAGAATTTACCTACGAGCAGTACTTC.